The rows below give T cell receptor beta chains drawn from one sample of a study of blood T cells in healthy people across ages. In TCRdb, the 5' RACE reads were re-called with MiXCR into one record per CDR3 protein. The sample holds hundreds of thousands of distinct CDR3 sequences, about 46% seen once. Sequenced sample: blood. The receptors were sampled from a man aged 80 or over in good health. Both conserved end residues are trimmed from each CDR3. A D gene is named only where the DNA matches it firmly.

v_call d_call cdr3_aa
TRBV6-6 TRBD1 ASSMDRGGVAKNIQY
TRBV9 TRBD1 ASSVVQGAPGELF
TRBV29-1 TRBD2 SVERTSGINEQF
TRBV7-2 TRBD2 ASSLARLAGVHEQY
TRBV12-3/TRBV12-4 - ASTWGDSLDTQY
TRBV12-3/TRBV12-4 - ASSLSPTGSGANVLT
TRBV5-1 - ASSGGLTNHNEQY
TRBV7-6 TRBD2 ASSLGAGAGITYEQY
TRBV6-1 TRBD1 ASSPDRDRGPKNIQY
TRBV28 - ASSGLIVHLY
TRBV3-1 - ASSQEGGRVAYNEQF
TRBV3-1 - ASSLTRQGRIHEQY
TRBV27 - ASRGYHEQY
TRBV11-2 - ASSLELGGSRTQY
TRBV30 - AWNRPGATNEKLF
TRBV28 TRBD1 ASRLPGTAYEQY
TRBV20-1 - SARDPGRGSNQPQH
TRBV4-1 TRBD1 ASSQLDREDDIEQY
TRBV29-1 - SVLGSPTDTQY
TRBV7-2 TRBD2 ASSRLAGDQETQY
TRBV7-2 TRBD2 ASSLSSGSGEDTQY
TRBV7-2 TRBD2 ASSLGTSWETQY
TRBV5-1 TRBD1 ASSPSTGLDQPQH
TRBV7-2 TRBD2 ASSPPGTSFQY
TRBV7-2 - ASSLVWREQY
TRBV18 - ASSPPTSLNEQF